A selection of T cell receptor beta chains follows, all from one sample in a study of T-cell memory formation after mild COVID-19. TCRdb re-called the 5' RACE reads with MiXCR, one entry per CDR3 protein. The data contain hundreds of thousands of distinct CDR3 sequences, approximately 20% of them seen just once; the ten biggest clones take up roughly an eighth. Sequences were obtained from PBMCs or a T cell subset sorted from them (not recorded which). All receptors derive from an adult woman who had mild COVID-19 (a few samples of this study predate the infection). Cell type and time point are not known. The conserved cysteine and the conserved F or W are not part of the CDR3 here. Part of the rows lack a size; the others show once, few, many or a class for expanded clones.

TRBV14	-	TRBJ2-1	14	ASSHWGTYSYNEQF
TRBV9	many	TRBJ2-1	15	ASSVAWGQGHYNEQF
TRBV19	-	TRBJ2-5	12	ASSMEAAKETQY
TRBV25-1	-	TRBJ2-3	14	ASRYDSGRQTDTQY
TRBV25-1	-	TRBJ2-2	14	ASSDPRGAATGELF
TRBV7-2	-	TRBJ2-1	12	ASSSLGPGDEQF
TRBV20-1	few	TRBJ1-5	14	SAAGKPGPPVKPQH
TRBV7-2	few	TRBJ2-1	11	ASSLWSYNEQF
TRBV12-3/TRBV12-4	-	TRBJ2-7	14	ASSPGTSGLDYEQY
TRBV20-1	few	TRBJ2-4	16	SARDQAGGGLTKNIQY
TRBV18	-	TRBJ2-7	11	ASSVPEDEEQY
TRBV9	few	TRBJ2-1	15	ASSPGQGSSGLNEQF
TRBV4-2	few	TRBJ2-7	12	ASSQAKGVVEQY
TRBV29-1	few	TRBJ1-2	11	SVGDRTGFGYT
TRBV5-1	-	TRBJ2-1	10	ASSFWSDEQF
TRBV7-2	many	TRBJ2-7	12	ASSLVAGYNEQY
TRBV24-1	-	TRBJ1-2	14	ATSDRPGTGDHGYT
TRBV6-7	-	TRBJ2-2	13	ASSYPGIGTGELF
TRBV20-1	-	TRBJ1-2	9	SARTGGGYT
TRBV27	-	TRBJ1-1	12	ASSLHRAGTEAF
TRBV11-2	-	TRBJ2-1	16	ASSLVPSGGASYNEQF
TRBV7-3	few	TRBJ2-2	13	ASSPQSSATGELF
TRBV5-1	few	TRBJ2-1	15	ASSLEGTSGSYNEQF
TRBV7-2	-	TRBJ2-5	14	ASSTTSGGAYETQY
TRBV18	few	TRBJ1-2	10	ASSPRTGEIT
TRBV5-1	few	TRBJ1-1	13	ASSLVGDGDTEAF
TRBV25-1	-	TRBJ2-5	12	ASSDSRIQETQY
TRBV4-1	few	TRBJ2-7	13	ASSQDRASLGEQY
TRBV5-1	few	TRBJ2-3	12	ASRIGPSTDTQY
TRBV9	-	TRBJ2-5	12	ASSVETWGETQY
TRBV28	-	TRBJ2-7	13	ASSDWTSGRGEQY
TRBV12-3/TRBV12-4	-	TRBJ1-2	11	ASGTGVNYGYT